These 26 T cell receptor beta chains share one sample of origin, sequenced in a study of blood T cell repertoires in COVID-19. Using immunoSEQ multiplex PCR, the repertoire was profiled, and TCRdb retains in-frame clones only, with some absent. The sample yields 250,000 to 300,000 clones, roughly 90% seen once. The sample taken for sequencing was PBMCs or T cells enriched from blood (not recorded which). The receptor set was obtained from a woman aged 30 to 39 who had recovered from COVID-19.

This chain connects TRBV6-5 to TRBJ1-5; D not certain. V dropped 5 bases and J dropped 5 bases, with 7 bases sitting between them. The CDR3 consists of 12 residues. Germline assignment: CDR1 MNHEY and CDR2 SVGAGI. CDR3 nucleotide sequence: TGTGCCAGCAGTCCGCGGTATCAGCCCCAGCATTTT. Protein product: CASSPRYQPQHF.

This clone was detected only once. This sequence joins TRBV11-2 and TRBJ2-1; possible D gene TRBD2, 5 bases. This CDR3 region has 16 residues. V was cut by 3 bases and J by 0 bases, with 12 bases left in between. Per the germline V gene, CDR1 is SGHAT and CDR2 is FQNNGV. The CDR3 DNA follows: TGTGCCAGCAGCTTTCGGATAGGGAGCTCCTACAATGAGCAGTTCTTC. It yields the protein CASSFRIGSSYNEQFF.

This clone was seen a single time. CDR3 sequence: CASSIIPGPGDRETQYF. The CDR3 DNA is TGCGCCAGCAGCATTATTCCGGGACCAGGGGACCGGGAGACCCAGTACTTC. V usage is TRBV5-1 and J usage is TRBJ2-5; a possible D gene is TRBD1 (6 bases). CDR1 and CDR2 from the germline V gene are SGHRS and YFSETQ. V lost 4 bases, J lost 5 bases, and 24 bases lay in between. The CDR3 is 17 residues long.

The chain combines TRBV5-4 with TRBJ2-7; a possible D gene is TRBD2 (6 bases). V lost 4 bases, J lost 5 bases, and 22 bases lay in between. Germline CDR1 is SGHNT and CDR2 is YYREEE (reference sequence). The CDR3 contains 16 residues. Written as DNA, the CDR3 is TGTGCCAGCAGCCCAACTAGCCTGCCGACCCAGGACGAGCAGTACTTC. This sequence encodes CASSPTSLPTQDEQYF.

V usage is TRBV16 and J usage is TRBJ1-2; TRBD1 matches at 8 bases. In germline, CDR1 is KGHSY, CDR2 FQNENV. Trimming cost V 4 bases and J 8 bases; bases outside gene matches: 15. The CDR3 contains 16 residues. The CDR3 sequence is CASSPPTGTGERGYTF. CDR3 DNA: TGTGCCAGCAGCCCACCGACCGGGACAGGAGAGAGAGGCTACACCTTC.

The gene calls are TRBV10-3 and TRBJ2-1; D gene unclear. Germline V gene lookup returns CDR1 ENHRY and CDR2 SYGVKD. There are 12 residues in the CDR3. The V end was cut by 6 bases, the J end by 6 bases, with 9 bases between. The CDR3 reads CAISPTSNEQFF. Here the CDR3 DNA reads TGTGCCATCAGCCCAACATCCAATGAGCAGTTCTTC.

The rearrangement joins TRBV19 to TRBJ1-2; 7 nucleotides match TRBD1. V dropped 6 bases and J dropped 4; count of bases not matched to a gene: 20. Germline V CDR1 and CDR2: LNHDA, SQIVND (reference sequence). CDR3 length equals 18 residues. CDR3 amino acids: CASRNLGTWDRMFYGYTF. The CDR3 DNA reads as TGTGCCAGTAGAAATCTCGGGACATGGGACAGAATGTTCTATGGCTACACCTTC.

The sample holds a few counts of this clone. J is TRBJ1-2 and V is TRBV19; D is uncertain. CDR3 length: 11 amino acids. The germline V gene encodes CDR1 LNHDA and CDR2 SQIVND (reference sequence). V lost 5 bases and J 7 bases, leaving 8 bases between the germline ends. CDR3 DNA sequence: TGTGCCAGTAGTCGGGTTGGTGGCTACACCTTC. It specifies CASSRVGGYTF.

This chain uses TRBV5-1 with TRBJ2-1; 13 bases are shared with TRBD2. From germline, CDR1 is SGHRS and CDR2 YFSETQ. This CDR3 is built from 12 residues. Unmatched junction bases numbered 2, after V lost 4 bases and J lost 13 bases. DNA of the CDR3: TGCGCCAGCAGCGGGACTAGCGGGGTCCAGTTCTTC. It encodes CASSGTSGVQFF. Full variable domain (rest looked up from reference TRBV5-1 and TRBJ2-1): KAGVTQTPRYLIKTRGQQVTLSCSPISGHRSVSWYQQTPGQGLQFLFEYFSETQRNKGNFPGRFSGRQFSNSRSEMNVSTLELGDSALYLCASSGTSGVQFFGPGTRLTVL.

V is TRBV6-5 and J is TRBJ2-5; 10 bases line up with TRBD2. Trimming cost V 2 bases and J 4 bases; bases outside gene matches: 4. The CDR3 has 15 amino acids. The germline CDR1 and CDR2 sequences are MNHEY and SVGAGI. In DNA form, the CDR3 reads TGTGCCAGCAGTTACATACTAGCGGGATCAGAGACCCAGTACTTC. Translated, it gives CASSYILAGSETQYF.

This clone has just one count. The rearrangement links TRBV5-1 to TRBJ2-7; 8 bases fit TRBD2. Unmatched junction bases numbered 5, after V lost 5 bases and J lost 4 bases. The CDR3 spans 13 residues. Germline V gene sequence: CDR1 SGHRS, CDR2 YFSETQ. Here the CDR3 DNA reads TGCGCCAGCAGAGGCGGGGGGCAGTACGAGCAGTACTTC. It translates to CASRGGGQYEQYF.

This chain uses TRBV19 with TRBJ1-1; TRBD1 aligns across 7 bases. The length of the CDR3 is 14 residues. J was trimmed by 2 bases and V by 5 bases; bases with no gene match: 5. Germline assignment: CDR1 LNHDA and CDR2 SQIVND (reference sequence). CDR3 bases: TGTGCCAGTAGTTCGGGGACAGCTAACACTGAAGCTTTCTTT. Translation: CASSSGTANTEAFF. Together with reference TRBV19 and TRBJ1-1, the CDR3 gives the full variable domain: DGGITQSPKYLFRKEGQNVTLSCEQNLNHDAMYWYRQDPGQGLRLIYYSQIVNDFQKGDIAEGYSVSREKKESFPLTVTSAQKNPTAFYLCASSSGTANTEAFFGQGTRLTVV.

The V and J genes are TRBV27 and TRBJ2-7; maybe TRBD1 (5 bases). The V and J ends lost 0 bases and 9 bases respectively, with 18 bases between them. The germline V gene has CDR1 MNHEY and CDR2 SMNVEV (reference sequence). This CDR3 region has 15 residues. The CDR3 protein is CASSLSRQGGMVQYF. The CDR3 DNA is TGTGCCAGCAGTTTATCGAGGCAGGGCGGAATGGTGCAGTACTTC.

The chain carries TRBV29-1 and TRBJ1-1; D call uncertain. The CDR3 is made up of 13 amino acids. Germline V lookup: CDR1 SQVTM, CDR2 ANQGSEA. Trimming pared 4 bases from V and 1 base from J, leaving 10 bases between. CDR3 bases: TGCAGCGTTGCTGAGGGCACGAACACTGAAGCTTTCTTT. The encoded protein is CSVAEGTNTEAFF.

This sequence joins TRBV11-2 and TRBJ2-7; maybe TRBD2 (7 bases). The CDR3 consists of 15 residues. From germline, CDR1 is SGHAT and CDR2 FQNNGV. Trimming removed 5 bases at V and 3 bases at J, with 17 bases between. CDR3 sequence reads: CASSTPVRGGYEQYF. CDR3 DNA sequence: TGTGCCAGCAGCACTCCGGTTAGGGGGGGCTACGAGCAGTACTTC.

The chain links TRBV7-9 to TRBJ1-5; TRBD1 matches 8 bases. CDR3 size: 14 residues. The germline V gene has CDR1 SEHNR and CDR2 FQNEAQ (reference sequence). Losses at the gene ends were 4 bases for V and 4 bases for J; bases not matched to a gene: 3. In DNA form, the CDR3 reads TGTGCCAGCAGCTCCGGGACAGGAAATCAGCCCCAGCATTTT. Translated: CASSSGTGNQPQHF.

The chain links TRBV29-1 to TRBJ1-1; D perhaps matches TRBD1 (6 bases). V shed 1 base and J shed 8 bases, with 17 bases lying between them. CDR1 is SQVTM, CDR2 ANQGSEA, per germline. This CDR3 is built from 14 residues. DNA of the CDR3: TGCAGCGTTGAAGGACAGGCAGCCTATCGGGAAGCTTTCTTT. It is translated as CSVEGQAAYREAFF.

The chain uses TRBV6-5 and TRBJ1-3; 7 nucleotides match TRBD1. Germline values: CDR1 MNHEY, CDR2 SVGAGI. V lost 5 bases and J lost 10; bases outside the gene matches: 5. This CDR3 is 12 amino acids long. Written as DNA, the CDR3 is TGTGCCAGCAGTCCAGGGGGTATAACCATATATTTT. Protein: CASSPGGITIYF.

The gene calls are TRBV10-3 and TRBJ1-2; a weak D match, TRBD1 (5 bases). Trimming removed 4 bases at V and 8 bases at J, with 14 bases between. Germline CDR1 ENHRY, CDR2 SYGVKD. This CDR3 contains 13 residues. The CDR3 loop reads CAISVGREDGYTF. In DNA, the CDR3 is TGTGCCATCAGTGTGGGCAGGGAGGACGGCTACACCTTC.

The V and J genes are TRBV28 and TRBJ1-1; D is possibly TRBD1 (6 bases). Trimming cost V 5 bases and J 4 bases, with 14 bases left between them. Germline V gives CDR1 MDHEN, CDR2 SYDVKM. CDR3 length: 14 residues. The CDR3: CASSGGGLGTEAFF. Written as DNA, the CDR3 is TGTGCCAGCAGTGGCGGGGGGCTGGGCACTGAAGCTTTCTTT.

The J gene is TRBJ2-1, the V gene TRBV15; 7 nucleotides agree with TRBD2. Trimming at V came to 9 bases and at J to 6 bases, leaving 11 bases not matched to a gene. The CDR3 contains 14 residues. Germline values: CDR1 LNHNV, CDR2 YYDKDF (reference sequence). Here the CDR3 reads CATSSGEYGNEQFF. In nucleotides, the CDR3 is TGTGCCACGTCGAGCGGGGAATACGGCAATGAGCAGTTCTTC.

The chain uses TRBV24-1 and TRBJ1-5; 10 nucleotides align to TRBD1. The CDR3 covers 17 residues. Per the germline V gene, CDR1 is KGHDR and CDR2 is SFDVKD. Unmatched junction bases numbered 3, after V lost 2 bases and J lost 0 bases. The CDR3 region is CATSDSGQGYSNQPQHF. The CDR3 bases are TGTGCCACCAGTGATTCGGGACAGGGGTATAGCAATCAGCCCCAGCATTTT.

This clone was detected once. The genes are TRBV28 and TRBJ1-2, with D maybe TRBD1 (5 bases). CDR3 length equals 16 residues. Deletions cut 8 bases from V and 5 bases from J, with 24 bases between. Germline CDR1 MDHEN, CDR2 SYDVKM. The CDR3 spells CASALEGRPPLYGYTF. The CDR3 DNA is TGTGCCAGCGCCCTGGAGGGGAGGCCACCCCTATATGGCTACACCTTC.

The chain joins TRBV30 to TRBJ1-2; possibly TRBD1 for D (5 bases). Germline V gives CDR1 GTSNPN, CDR2 SVGIG (reference sequence). This CDR3 is 15 amino acids long. The V end lost 3 bases, the J end lost 6 bases, and 20 bases lay between the germline ends. Written as DNA, the CDR3 is TGTGCCTGGAGGATCAGGGAGGTTTTTTCAGATGGCTACACCTTC. Translation gives CAWRIREVFSDGYTF. Filled out from reference TRBV30 and TRBJ1-2, the complete variable domain reads SQTIHQWPATLVQPVGSPLSLECTVEGTSNPNLYWYRQAAGRGLQLLFYSVGIGQISSEVPQNLSASRPQDRQFILSSKKLLLSDSGFYLCAWRIREVFSDGYTFGSGTRLTVV.

The genes are TRBV9 and TRBJ1-1; D gene ambiguous. This CDR3 spans 16 amino acids. The germline CDR1 and CDR2 sequences are SGDLS and YYNGEE. V was trimmed by 4 bases and J by 1 base, leaving 17 bases between them. In DNA, the CDR3 is TGTGCCAGCAGCCCACAAAGCCGACTGGCGAACACTGAAGCTTTCTTT. Amino acid sequence: CASSPQSRLANTEAFF.

This clone is a singleton in its sample. The chain couples TRBV5-4 to TRBJ2-7; 11 bases agree with TRBD2. Germline V gives CDR1 SGHNT, CDR2 YYREEE (reference sequence). This CDR3 is 16 amino acids long. Trimming took 4 bases from V and 3 from J; bases not matched to a gene: 9. In DNA, the CDR3 is TGTGCCAGCAGCCCTATAGCGGGAGGGCCGAGCTACGAGCAGTACTTC. Protein sequence: CASSPIAGGPSYEQYF.